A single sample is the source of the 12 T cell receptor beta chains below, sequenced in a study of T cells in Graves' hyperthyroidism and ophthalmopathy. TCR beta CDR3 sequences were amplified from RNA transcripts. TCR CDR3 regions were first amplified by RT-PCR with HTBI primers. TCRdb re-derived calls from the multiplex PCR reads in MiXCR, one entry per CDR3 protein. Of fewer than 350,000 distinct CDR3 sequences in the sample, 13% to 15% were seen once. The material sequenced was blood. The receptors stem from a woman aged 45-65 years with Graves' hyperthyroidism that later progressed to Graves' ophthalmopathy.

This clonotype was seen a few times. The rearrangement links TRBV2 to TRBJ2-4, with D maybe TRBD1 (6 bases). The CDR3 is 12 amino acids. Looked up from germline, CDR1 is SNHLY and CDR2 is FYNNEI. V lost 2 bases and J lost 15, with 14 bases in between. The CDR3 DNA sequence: TGTGCCAGCAGTGAATTGGCAGGGGAACGGTACTTC. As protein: CASSELAGERYF.

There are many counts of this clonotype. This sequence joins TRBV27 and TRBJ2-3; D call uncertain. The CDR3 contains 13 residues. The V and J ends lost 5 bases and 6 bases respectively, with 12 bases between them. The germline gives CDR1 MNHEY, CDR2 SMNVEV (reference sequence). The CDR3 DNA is TGTGCCAGCAGTGCGAAGGAAGTGGATACGCAGTATTTT. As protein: CASSAKEVDTQYF.

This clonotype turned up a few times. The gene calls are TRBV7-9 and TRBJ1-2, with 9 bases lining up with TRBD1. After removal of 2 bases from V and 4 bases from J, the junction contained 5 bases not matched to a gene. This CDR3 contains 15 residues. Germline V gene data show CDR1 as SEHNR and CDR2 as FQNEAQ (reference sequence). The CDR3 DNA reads TGTGCCAGCAGCTTAACAGGGGGCGCGGGCTATGGCTACACCTTC. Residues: CASSLTGGAGYGYTF.

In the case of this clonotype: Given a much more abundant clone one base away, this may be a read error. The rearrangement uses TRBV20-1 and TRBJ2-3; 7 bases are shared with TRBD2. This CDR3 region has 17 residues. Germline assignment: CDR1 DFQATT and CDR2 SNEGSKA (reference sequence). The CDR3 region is CGARDPLKAGGTDTQYF. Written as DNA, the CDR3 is TGCGGTGCTAGAGATCCGTTGAAGGCGGGAGGCACAGATACGCAGTATTTT.

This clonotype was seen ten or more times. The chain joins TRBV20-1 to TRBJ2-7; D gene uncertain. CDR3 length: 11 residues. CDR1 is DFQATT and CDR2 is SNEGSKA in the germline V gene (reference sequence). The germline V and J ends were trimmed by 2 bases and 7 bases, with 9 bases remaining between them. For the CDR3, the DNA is TGCAGTGCTAGAACCGGAGTGGAGCAGTACTTC. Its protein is CSARTGVEQYF.

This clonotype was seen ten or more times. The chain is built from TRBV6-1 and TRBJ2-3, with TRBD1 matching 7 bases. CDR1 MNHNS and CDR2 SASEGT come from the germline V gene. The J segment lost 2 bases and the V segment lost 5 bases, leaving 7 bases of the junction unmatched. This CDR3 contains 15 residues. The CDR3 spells CASSSRGYHTDTQYF. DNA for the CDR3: TGTGCCAGCAGTTCCAGGGGGTATCACACAGATACGCAGTATTTT.

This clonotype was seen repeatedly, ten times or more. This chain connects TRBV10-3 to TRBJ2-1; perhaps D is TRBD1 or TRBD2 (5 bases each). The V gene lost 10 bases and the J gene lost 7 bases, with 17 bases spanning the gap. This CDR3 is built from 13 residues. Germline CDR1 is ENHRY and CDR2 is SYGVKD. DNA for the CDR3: TGTGCCACCCGGGGCCTAGATAGGAATGAGCAGTTCTTC. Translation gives CATRGLDRNEQFF.

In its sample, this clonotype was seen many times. The CDR3: CASSQVWSSYNEQFF. CDR3 DNA sequence: TGTGCCAGCAGCCAGGTCTGGAGCTCCTACAATGAGCAGTTCTTC. This chain joins TRBV3-1 and TRBJ2-1, with no clear D. The germline V gene has CDR1 LGHDT and CDR2 YNNKEL (reference sequence). V shed 3 bases and J shed 0 bases, with 9 bases lying between them. The CDR3 loop spans 15 amino acids.

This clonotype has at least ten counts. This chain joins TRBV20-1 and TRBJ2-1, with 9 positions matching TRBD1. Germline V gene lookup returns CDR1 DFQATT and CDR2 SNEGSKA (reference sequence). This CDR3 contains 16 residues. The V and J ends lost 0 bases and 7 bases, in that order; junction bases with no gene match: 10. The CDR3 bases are TGCAGTGCTAGAGATCTAGGGACAGGGTCGTGGAATGAGCAGTTCTTC. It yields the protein CSARDLGTGSWNEQFF.

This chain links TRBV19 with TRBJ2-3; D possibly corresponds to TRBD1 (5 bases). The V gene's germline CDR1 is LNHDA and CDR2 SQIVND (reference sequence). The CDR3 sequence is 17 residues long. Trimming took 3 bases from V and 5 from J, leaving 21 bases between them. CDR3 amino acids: CASSMGEGPGQEDTQYF. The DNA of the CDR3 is TGTGCCAGTAGTATGGGTGAAGGGCCAGGGCAGGAAGATACGCAGTATTTT.

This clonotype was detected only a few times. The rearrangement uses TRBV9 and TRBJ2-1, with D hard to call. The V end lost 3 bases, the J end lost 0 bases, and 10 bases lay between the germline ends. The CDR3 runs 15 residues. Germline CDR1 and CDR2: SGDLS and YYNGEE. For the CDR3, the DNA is TGTGCCAGCAGCGAAGCAGGTAGCTCCTACAATGAGCAGTTCTTC. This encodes CASSEAGSSYNEQFF.

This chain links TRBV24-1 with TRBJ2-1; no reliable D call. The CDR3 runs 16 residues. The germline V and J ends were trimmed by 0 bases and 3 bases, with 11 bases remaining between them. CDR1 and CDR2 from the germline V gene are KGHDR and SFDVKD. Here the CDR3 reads CATSDLQVGFYNEQFF. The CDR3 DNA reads TGTGCCACCAGTGATTTGCAAGTGGGTTTCTACAATGAGCAGTTCTTC.